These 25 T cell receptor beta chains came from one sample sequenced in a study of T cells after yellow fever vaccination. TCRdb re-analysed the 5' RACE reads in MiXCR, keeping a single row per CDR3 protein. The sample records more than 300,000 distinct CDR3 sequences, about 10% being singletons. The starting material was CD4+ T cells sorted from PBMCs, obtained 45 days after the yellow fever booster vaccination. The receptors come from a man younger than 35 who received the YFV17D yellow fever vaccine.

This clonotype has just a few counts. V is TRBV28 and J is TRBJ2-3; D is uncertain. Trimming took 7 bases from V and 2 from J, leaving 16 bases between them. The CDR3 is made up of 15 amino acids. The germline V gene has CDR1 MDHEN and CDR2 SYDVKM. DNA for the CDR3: TGTGCCAGCATCAAGGGCGGCGGCTACACAGATACGCAGTATTTT. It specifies CASIKGGGYTDTQYF.

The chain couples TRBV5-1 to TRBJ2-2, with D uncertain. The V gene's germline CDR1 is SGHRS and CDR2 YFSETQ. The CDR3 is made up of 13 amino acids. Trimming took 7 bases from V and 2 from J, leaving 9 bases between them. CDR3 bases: TGCGCCAGCGCCCGGTATAACACCGGGGAGCTGTTTTTT. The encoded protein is CASARYNTGELFF.

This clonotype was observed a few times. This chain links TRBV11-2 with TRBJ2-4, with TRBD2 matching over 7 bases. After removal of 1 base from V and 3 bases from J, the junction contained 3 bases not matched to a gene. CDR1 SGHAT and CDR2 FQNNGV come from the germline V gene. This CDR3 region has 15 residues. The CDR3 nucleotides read TGTGCCAGCAGCTTAGGAGCGGGGCACAAAAACATTCAGTACTTC. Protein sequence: CASSLGAGHKNIQYF.

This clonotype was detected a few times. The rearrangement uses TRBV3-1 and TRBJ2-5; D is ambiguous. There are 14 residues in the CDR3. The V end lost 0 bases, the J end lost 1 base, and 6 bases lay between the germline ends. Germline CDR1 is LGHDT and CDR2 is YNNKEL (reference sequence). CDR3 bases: TGTGCCAGCAGCCAAGATATGGTCCAAGAGACCCAGTACTTC. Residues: CASSQDMVQETQYF.

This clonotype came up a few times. Here the CDR3 reads CSALTGRRFYGYTF. The CDR3 DNA is TGCAGTGCCCTGACAGGGCGCAGGTTCTATGGCTACACCTTC. The chain joins TRBV20-1 to TRBJ1-2, with TRBD1 matching over 7 bases. Germline values: CDR1 DFQATT, CDR2 SNEGSKA (reference sequence). The V gene end was trimmed by 6 bases and the J gene end by 4 bases; junction bases not matched to a gene: 11. The CDR3 is 14 amino acids.

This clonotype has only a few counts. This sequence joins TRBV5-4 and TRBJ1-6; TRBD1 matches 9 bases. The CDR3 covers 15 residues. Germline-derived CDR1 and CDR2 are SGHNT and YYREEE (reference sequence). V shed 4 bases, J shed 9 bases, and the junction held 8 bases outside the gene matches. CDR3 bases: TGTGCCAGCAGCACACAGGGGGCTGGTAGTTCACCCCTCCACTTT. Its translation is CASSTQGAGSSPLHF. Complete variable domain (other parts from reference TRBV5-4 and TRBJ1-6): ETGVTQSPTHLIKTRGQQVTLRCSSQSGHNTVSWYQQALGQGPQFIFQYYREEENGRGNFPPRFSGLQFPNYSSELNVNALELDDSALYLCASSTQGAGSSPLHFGNGTRLTVT.

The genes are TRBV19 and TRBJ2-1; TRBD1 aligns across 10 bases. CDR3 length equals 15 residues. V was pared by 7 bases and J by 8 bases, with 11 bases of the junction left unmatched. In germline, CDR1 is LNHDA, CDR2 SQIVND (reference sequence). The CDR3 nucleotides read TGTGCCAGTACCATGACAGGGGGCGCAACCGATGAGCAGTTCTTC. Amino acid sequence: CASTMTGGATDEQFF. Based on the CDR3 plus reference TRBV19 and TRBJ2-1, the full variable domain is DGGITQSPKYLFRKEGQNVTLSCEQNLNHDAMYWYRQDPGQGLRLIYYSQIVNDFQKGDIAEGYSVSREKKESFPLTVTSAQKNPTAFYLCASTMTGGATDEQFFGPGTRLTVL.

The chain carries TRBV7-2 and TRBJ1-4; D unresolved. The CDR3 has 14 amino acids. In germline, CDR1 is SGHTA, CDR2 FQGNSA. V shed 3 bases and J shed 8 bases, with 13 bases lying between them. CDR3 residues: CASSFKGSAEKLFF. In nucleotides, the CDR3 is TGTGCCAGCAGCTTCAAGGGTAGTGCAGAAAAACTGTTTTTT.

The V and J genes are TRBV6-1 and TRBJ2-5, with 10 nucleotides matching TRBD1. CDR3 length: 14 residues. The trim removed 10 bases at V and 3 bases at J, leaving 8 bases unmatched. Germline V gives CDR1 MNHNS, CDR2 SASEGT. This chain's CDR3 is CATGTGAFEETQYF. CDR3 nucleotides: TGTGCCACCGGGACAGGGGCATTCGAAGAGACCCAGTACTTC.

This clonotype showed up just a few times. The CDR3 region has the DNA TGTGCCAGCAGCTTAGATCGGGGGTCCTACGAGCAGTACGTC. Its translation: CASSLDRGSYEQYV. The chain recombines TRBV7-9 with TRBJ2-7; weak D call: TRBD2 (6 bases). CDR1 SEHNR and CDR2 FQNEAQ come from the germline V gene (reference sequence). This CDR3 is built from 14 residues. The V gene lost 1 base and the J gene lost 1 base, with 8 bases spanning the gap.

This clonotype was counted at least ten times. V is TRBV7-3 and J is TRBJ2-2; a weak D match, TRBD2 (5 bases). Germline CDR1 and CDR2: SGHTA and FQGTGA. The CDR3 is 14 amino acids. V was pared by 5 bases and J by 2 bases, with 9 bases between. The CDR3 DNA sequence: TGTGCCAGCAGCCGGACTGTTAACACCGGGGAGCTGTTTTTT. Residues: CASSRTVNTGELFF.

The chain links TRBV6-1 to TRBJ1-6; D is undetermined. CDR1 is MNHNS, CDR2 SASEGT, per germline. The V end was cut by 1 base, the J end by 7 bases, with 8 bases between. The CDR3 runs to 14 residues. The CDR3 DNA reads TGTGCCAGCAGTGAAGAGACACAGAATTCACCCCTCCACTTT. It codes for CASSEETQNSPLHF.

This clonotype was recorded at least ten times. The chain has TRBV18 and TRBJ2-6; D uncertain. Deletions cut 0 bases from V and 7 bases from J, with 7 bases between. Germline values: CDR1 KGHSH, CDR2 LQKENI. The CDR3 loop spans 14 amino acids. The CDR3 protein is CASSPPGTANVLTF. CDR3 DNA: TGTGCCAGCTCACCACCGGGCACAGCCAACGTCCTGACTTTC.

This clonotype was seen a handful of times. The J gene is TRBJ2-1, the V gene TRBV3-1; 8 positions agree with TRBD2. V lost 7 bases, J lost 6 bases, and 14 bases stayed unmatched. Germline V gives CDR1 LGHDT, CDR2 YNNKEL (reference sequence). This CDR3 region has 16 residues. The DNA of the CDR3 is TGTGCCAGCATGGGTTTTGGGGCGGGGGGCTCCAATGAGCAGTTCTTC. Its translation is CASMGFGAGGSNEQFF.

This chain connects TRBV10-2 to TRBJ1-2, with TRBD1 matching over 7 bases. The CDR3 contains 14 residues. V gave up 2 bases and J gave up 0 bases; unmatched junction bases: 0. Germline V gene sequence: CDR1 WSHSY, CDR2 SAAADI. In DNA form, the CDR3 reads TGCGCCAGCAGTGAGGACAGGGCTAACTATGGCTACACCTTC. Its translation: CASSEDRANYGYTF.

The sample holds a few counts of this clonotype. The CDR3 loop is CASSQPGGGSPLHF. The CDR3 nucleotides are TGTGCCAGCAGCCAACCGGGTGGCGGGTCACCCCTCCACTTT. This chain connects TRBV6-5 to TRBJ1-6; D is undetermined. The V gene's germline CDR1 is MNHEY and CDR2 SVGAGI. The V gene lost 6 bases and the J gene lost 10 bases, with 16 bases spanning the gap. The CDR3 has 14 residues.

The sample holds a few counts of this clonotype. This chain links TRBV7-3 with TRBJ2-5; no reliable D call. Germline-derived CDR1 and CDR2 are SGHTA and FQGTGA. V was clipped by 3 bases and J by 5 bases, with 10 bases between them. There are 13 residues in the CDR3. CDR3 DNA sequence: TGTGCCAGCAGCTTTGACCCTTCGGAGACCCAGTACTTC. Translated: CASSFDPSETQYF.

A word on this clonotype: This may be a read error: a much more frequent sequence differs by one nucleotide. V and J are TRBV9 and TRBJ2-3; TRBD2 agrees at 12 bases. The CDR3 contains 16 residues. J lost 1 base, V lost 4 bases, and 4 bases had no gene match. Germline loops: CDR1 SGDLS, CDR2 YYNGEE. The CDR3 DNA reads TGTGCCAGCAGCATACGACTAGCGGGGGGCACAGATACGCAGTATTTT. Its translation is CASSIRLAGGTDTQYF.

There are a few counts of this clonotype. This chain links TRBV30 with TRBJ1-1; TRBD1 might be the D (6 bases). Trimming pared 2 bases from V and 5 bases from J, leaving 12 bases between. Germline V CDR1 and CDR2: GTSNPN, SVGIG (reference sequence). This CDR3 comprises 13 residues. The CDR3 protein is CAWSWGLGTEAFF. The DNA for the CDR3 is TGTGCCTGGAGTTGGGGGCTAGGGACTGAAGCTTTCTTT.

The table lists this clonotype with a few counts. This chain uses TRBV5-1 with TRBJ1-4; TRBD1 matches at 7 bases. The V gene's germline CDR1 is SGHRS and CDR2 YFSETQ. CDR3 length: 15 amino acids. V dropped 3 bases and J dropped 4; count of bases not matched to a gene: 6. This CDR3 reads CASSSGTAVNEKLFF. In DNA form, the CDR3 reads TGCGCCAGCAGCTCTGGGACAGCGGTTAATGAAAAACTGTTTTTT.

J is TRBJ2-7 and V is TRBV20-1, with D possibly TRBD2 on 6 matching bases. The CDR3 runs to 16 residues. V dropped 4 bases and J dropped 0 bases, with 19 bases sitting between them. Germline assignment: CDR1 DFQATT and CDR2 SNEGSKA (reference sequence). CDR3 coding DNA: TGCAGTGCTACTAACCCCGGCGGGGAACTCTCCTACGAGCAGTACTTC. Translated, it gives CSATNPGGELSYEQYF.

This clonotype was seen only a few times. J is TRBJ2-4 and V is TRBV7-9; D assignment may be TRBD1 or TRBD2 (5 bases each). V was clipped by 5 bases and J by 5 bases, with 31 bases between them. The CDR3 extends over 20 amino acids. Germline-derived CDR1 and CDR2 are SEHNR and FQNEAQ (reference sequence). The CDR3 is CASSPPKISQARDPENIQYF. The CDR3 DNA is TGTGCCAGCAGCCCCCCAAAGATTTCCCAAGCAAGGGACCCCGAAAACATTCAGTACTTC.

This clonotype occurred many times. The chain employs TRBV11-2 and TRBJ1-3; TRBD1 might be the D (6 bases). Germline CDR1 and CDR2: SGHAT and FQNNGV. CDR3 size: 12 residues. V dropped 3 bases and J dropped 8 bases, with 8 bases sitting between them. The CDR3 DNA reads TGTGCCAGCAGCTTCTCAGGGGACACCATATATTTT. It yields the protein CASSFSGDTIYF.

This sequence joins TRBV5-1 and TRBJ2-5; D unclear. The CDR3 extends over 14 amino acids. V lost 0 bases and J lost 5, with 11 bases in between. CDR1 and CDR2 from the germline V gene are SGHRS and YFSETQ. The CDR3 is CASSLDPGSETQYF. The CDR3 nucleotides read TGCGCCAGCAGCTTGGACCCTGGGTCGGAGACCCAGTACTTC.

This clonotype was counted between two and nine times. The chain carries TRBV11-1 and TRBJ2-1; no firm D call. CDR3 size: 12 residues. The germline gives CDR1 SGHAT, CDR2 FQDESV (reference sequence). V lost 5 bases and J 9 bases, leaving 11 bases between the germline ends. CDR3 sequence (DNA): TGTGCCAGCAGCAGGCCCCTCAGTGAGCAGTTCTTC. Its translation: CASSRPLSEQFF.